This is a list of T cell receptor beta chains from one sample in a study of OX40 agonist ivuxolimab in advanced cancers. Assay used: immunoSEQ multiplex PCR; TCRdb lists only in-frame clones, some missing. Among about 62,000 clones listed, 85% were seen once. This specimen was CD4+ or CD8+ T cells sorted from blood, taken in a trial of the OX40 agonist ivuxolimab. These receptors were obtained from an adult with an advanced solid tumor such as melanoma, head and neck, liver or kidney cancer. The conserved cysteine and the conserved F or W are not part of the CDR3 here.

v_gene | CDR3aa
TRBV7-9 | ASSSGSRIHNEQF
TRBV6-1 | ASSDPGKAMETQY
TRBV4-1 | ASSQGDSSYEQY
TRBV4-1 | ASSQGGAGIYGYT
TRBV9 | ASSVAGFGTDTQY
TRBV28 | ASSPRGRLGNTIY
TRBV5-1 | ASSPYNPYEQY
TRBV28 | ASIGTGRYEQY
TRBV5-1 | ASSLGQGHNEQF
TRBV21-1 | ASSKDSGVRAQKAGNTIY
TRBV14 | ASSQDANYGYT
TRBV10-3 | AIRRDGMNTEAF
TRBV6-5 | ASRPDWSTDTQY
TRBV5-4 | ASSHKAGTGYNEQF
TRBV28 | ASSDPRGALNTEAF
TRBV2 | ASMRDRPRANYGYT
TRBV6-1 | ASSELDAGVGNTIY
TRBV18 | ASSPPSTGLETQY
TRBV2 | ASSFLERGGYTGELF
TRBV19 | ASSTPSAYTGELF
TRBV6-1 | ASTRASSYEQY
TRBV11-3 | ASSLRQGAGELF
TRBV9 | ASSVVQGKDSGANVLT
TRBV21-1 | ARGSWGIRQETQY
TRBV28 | ASKDRGLTEAF
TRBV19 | ASSVTGGSTDTQY
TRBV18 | ASSPLNGSYNEQF
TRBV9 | ASSVETGPSEKLF
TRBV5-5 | ASSLWTGGAYSNQPQH
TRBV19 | ASSEFSNTGELF
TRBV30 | AWSDGAQETQY
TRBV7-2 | ASSFEGGDTDTQY
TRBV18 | ASSLTGSRQPQH
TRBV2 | ASTAEPNTEAF
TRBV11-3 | ASSLARTAGNTIY
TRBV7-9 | ASSFSGQSSYEQY
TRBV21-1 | ASSKKRGVVGVGTEAF
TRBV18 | ASSPISDSTDTQY
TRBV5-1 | ASSLDRSGNSPLH
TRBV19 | ASSTASGDQPQH
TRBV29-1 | SAQKRNTIY
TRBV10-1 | ASQKEQGDYYEQY
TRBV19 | ASSDGGAAKNIQY
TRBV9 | ASSVAQEHRNEKLF
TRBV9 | ASSGNTGELF
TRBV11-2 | ASSSGRVIGPGELF
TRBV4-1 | ASSQAWNDGTSTDTQY
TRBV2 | ASRERTLYEQY
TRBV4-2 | ASSLGLAGSYEQY
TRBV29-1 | SAAEGGWTEAF
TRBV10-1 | ASRRGNTGELF
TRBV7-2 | ASSYSGDQPQH
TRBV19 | ASRRQGVDEKLF
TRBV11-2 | ASSVTGRGLGEQY
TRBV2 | ASSREAGTSGNQF
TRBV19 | ASTGGVGAGETQY
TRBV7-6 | ASSLAPSGTNTGELF
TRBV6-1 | ASSRSGLIEQY
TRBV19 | ASSVVSGNTIY
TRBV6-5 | ASSFGDGTNEKLF